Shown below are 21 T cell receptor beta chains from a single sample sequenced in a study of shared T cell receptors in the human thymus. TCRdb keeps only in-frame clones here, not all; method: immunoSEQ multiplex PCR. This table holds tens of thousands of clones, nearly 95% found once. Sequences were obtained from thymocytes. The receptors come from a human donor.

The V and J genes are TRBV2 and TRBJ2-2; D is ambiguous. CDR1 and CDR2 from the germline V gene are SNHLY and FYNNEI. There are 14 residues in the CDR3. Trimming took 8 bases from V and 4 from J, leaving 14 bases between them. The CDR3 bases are TGTGCCAGCGAGATCCTAGGGTTCACCGGGGAGCTGTTTTTT. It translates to CASEILGFTGELFF.

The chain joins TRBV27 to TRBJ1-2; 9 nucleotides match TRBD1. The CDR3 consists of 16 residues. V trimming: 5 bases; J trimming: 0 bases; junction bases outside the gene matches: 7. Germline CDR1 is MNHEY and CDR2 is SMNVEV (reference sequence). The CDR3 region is CASSTGQGKANYGYTF. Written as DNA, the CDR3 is TGTGCCAGCAGTACGGGACAGGGAAAAGCTAACTATGGCTACACCTTC.

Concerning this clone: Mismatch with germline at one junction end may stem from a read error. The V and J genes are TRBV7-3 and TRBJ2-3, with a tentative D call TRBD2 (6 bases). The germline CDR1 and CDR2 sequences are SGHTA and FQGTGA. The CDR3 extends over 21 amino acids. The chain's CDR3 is CANSLDALRPGGTYNTDTQYF. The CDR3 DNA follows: TGTGCCAACAGCTTAGACGCCCTTAGGCCCGGGGGAACATATAACACAGATACGCAGTATTTT.

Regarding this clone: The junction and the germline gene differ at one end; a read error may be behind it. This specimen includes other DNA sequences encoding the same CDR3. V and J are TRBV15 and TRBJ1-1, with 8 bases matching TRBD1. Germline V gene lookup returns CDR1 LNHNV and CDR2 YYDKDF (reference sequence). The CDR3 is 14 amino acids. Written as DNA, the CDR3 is TGTGCCACCAGCTGGAGGACAGGGAACACTGAAGCCTTCTTT. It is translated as CATSWRTGNTEAFF.

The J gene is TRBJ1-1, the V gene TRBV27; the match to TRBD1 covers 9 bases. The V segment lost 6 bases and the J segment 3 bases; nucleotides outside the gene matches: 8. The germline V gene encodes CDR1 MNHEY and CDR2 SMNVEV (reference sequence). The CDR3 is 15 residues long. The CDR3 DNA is TGTGCCAGCAGGGCCGGGACAGGGCTTTACACTGAAGCTTTCTTT. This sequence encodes CASRAGTGLYTEAFF.

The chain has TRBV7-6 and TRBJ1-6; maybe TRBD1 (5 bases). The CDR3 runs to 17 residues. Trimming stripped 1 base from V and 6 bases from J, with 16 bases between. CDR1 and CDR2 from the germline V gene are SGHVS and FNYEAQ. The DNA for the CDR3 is TGTGCCAGCAGCTTAGGGTCGGGGCAGGGTGCTAATTCACCCCTCCACTTT. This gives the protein CASSLGSGQGANSPLHF.

This CDR3 reads CATSRAAGGPSSYNEQFF. CDR3 nucleotide sequence: TGTGCCACCAGCAGGGCAGCGGGGGGACCGAGCTCCTACAATGAGCAGTTCTTC. The rearrangement links TRBV15 to TRBJ2-1, with 9 positions matching TRBD2. The CDR3 has 18 amino acids. The V gene end was trimmed by 3 bases and the J gene end by 0 bases; junction bases not matched to a gene: 9. Per germline, CDR1 LNHNV and CDR2 YYDKDF (reference sequence).

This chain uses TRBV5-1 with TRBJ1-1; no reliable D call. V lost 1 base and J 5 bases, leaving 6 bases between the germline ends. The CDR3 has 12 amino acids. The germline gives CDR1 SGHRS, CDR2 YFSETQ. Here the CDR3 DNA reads TGCGCCAGCAGCTTGTCTCCGACTGAAGCTTTCTTT. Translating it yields CASSLSPTEAFF.

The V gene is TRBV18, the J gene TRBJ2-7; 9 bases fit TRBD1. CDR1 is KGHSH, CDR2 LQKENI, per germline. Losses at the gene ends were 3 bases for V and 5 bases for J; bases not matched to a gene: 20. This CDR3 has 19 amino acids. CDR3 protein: CASSPIPPRGGTGKNEQYF. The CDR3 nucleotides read TGTGCCAGCTCACCGATCCCTCCCAGGGGTGGGACAGGGAAAAACGAGCAGTACTTC.

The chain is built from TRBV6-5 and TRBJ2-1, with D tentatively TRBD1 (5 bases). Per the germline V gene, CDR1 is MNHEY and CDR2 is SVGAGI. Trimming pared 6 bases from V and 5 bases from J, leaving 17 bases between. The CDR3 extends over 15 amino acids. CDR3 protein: CASSQRRGPNNEQFF. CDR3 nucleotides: TGTGCCAGCAGCCAACGTAGGGGTCCCAACAATGAGCAGTTCTTC.

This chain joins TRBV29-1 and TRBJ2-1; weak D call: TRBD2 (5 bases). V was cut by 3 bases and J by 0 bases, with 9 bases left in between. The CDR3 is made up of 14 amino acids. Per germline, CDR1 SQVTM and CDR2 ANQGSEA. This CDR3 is CSVEILASYNEQFF. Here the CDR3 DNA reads TGCAGCGTTGAGATCCTAGCCTCCTACAATGAGCAGTTCTTC.

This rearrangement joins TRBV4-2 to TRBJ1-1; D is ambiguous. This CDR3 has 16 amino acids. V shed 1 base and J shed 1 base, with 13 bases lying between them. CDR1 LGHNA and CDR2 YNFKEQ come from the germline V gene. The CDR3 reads CASSQAGSWRNTEAFF. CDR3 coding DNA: TGTGCCAGCAGCCAAGCGGGAAGCTGGAGGAACACTGAAGCTTTCTTT.

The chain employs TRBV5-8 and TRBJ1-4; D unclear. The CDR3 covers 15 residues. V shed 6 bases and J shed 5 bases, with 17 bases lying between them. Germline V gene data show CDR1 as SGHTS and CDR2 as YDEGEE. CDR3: CASITVRNPNEKLFF. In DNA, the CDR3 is TGTGCCAGCATCACGGTTCGGAACCCCAATGAAAAACTGTTTTTT.

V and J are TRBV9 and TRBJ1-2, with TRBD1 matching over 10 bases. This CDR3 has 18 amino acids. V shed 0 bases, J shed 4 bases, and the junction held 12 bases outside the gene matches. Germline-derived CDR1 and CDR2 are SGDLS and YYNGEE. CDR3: CASSVVDRGLIASYGYTF. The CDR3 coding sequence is TGTGCCAGCAGCGTAGTTGACAGGGGGCTGATTGCGAGCTATGGCTACACCTTC.

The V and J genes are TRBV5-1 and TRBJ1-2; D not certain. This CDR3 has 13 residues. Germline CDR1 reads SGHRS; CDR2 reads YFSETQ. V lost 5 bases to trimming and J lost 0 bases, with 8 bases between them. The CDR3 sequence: CASRKDPNYGYTF. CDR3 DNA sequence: TGCGCCAGCAGGAAAGACCCTAACTATGGCTACACCTTC.

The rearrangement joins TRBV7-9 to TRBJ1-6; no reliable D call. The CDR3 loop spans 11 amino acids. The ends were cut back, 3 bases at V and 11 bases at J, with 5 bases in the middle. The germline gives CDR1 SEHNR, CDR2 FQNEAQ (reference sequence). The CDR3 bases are TGTGCCAGCAGCTTTCTGCCACCCCTCCACTTT. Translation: CASSFLPPLHF.

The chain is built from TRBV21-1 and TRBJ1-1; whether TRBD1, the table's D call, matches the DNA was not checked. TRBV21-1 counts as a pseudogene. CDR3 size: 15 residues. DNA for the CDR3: TGTGCCAGCAGCAAATCGAGGGGGAAGGACACTGAAGCTTTCTTT. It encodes CASSKSRGKDTEAFF.

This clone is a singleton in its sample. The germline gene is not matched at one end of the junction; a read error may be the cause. The CDR3 spells CASSKDRVGGTEAFF. CDR3 sequence (DNA): TGTGCCAGCAGCAAAGACAGGGTAGGGGGTACTGAAGCTTTCTTT. The V and J genes are TRBV14 and TRBJ1-1, with 7 positions matching TRBD1. Germline CDR1 SGHDN, CDR2 FVKESK. The CDR3 sequence is 15 residues long.

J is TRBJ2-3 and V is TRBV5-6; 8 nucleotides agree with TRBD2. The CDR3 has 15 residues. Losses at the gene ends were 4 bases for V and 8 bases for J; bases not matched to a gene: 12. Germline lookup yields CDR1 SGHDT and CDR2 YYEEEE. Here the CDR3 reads CASSPLRGADGTQYF. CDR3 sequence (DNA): TGTGCCAGCAGCCCGCTGCGGGGGGCCGATGGTACGCAGTATTTT.

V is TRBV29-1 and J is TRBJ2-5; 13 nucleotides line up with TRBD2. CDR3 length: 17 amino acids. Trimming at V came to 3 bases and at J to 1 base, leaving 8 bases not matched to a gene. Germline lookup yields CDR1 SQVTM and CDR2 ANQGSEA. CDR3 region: CSVDGRTSGGVQETQYF. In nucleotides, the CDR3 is TGCAGCGTTGATGGTAGGACTAGCGGGGGAGTCCAAGAGACCCAGTACTTC.

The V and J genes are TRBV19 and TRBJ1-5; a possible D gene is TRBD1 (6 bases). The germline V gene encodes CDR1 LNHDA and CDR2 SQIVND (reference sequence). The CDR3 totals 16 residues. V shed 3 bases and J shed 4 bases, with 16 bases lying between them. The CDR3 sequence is CASSMNRVGWNQPQHF. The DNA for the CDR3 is TGTGCCAGTAGTATGAACAGGGTTGGGTGGAATCAGCCCCAGCATTTT.